Listed here are 18 T cell receptor beta chains from one sample, sequenced in a study of T cell repertoires in cytomegalovirus infection. Via MiXCR, TCRdb re-called the reads, giving one row per CDR3 protein. The sample consists of about 740,000 distinct CDR3 sequences, 35% to 40% of them appearing once. Sequenced input: PBMCs. These receptors all stem from a human donor in good health (CMV status not recorded). Some clones in this sample may be carry-over from other donors' samples.

With respect to this clonotype: Mismatch with germline at one junction end may stem from a read error. The chain couples TRBV7-2 to TRBJ1-1; D may be TRBD1 (5 bases). The CDR3 contains 15 residues. CDR1 SGHTA and CDR2 FQGNSA come from the germline V gene. Here the CDR3 reads CASSFGGVTNTEALF. The CDR3 DNA reads as TGTGCCAGCAGCTTTGGGGGGGTAACGAACACTGAAGCTTTATTT.

This clonotype has more than one count but fewer than ten. The chain couples TRBV27 to TRBJ1-4; TRBD1 is a possible D gene (5 bases). V was cut by 3 bases and J by 9 bases, with 23 bases left in between. The CDR3 sequence is 17 residues long. Germline V gives CDR1 MNHEY, CDR2 SMNVEV (reference sequence). Written as DNA, the CDR3 is TGTGCCAGCAGTTTTACCCCAGGTCAGGGTGGCCCACAAAAACTGTTTTTT. The encoded protein is CASSFTPGQGGPQKLFF.

This clonotype was recorded many times. This chain connects TRBV7-8 to TRBJ2-1, with TRBD2 matching 9 bases. V was clipped by 5 bases and J by 6 bases; unmatched bases: 26. Germline V gene data show CDR1 as SGHVS and CDR2 as FQNEAQ. This CDR3 comprises 21 residues. Here the CDR3 reads CASSPRAFSGRNISMGNEQFF. CDR3 sequence (DNA): TGTGCCAGCAGCCCTAGAGCCTTTAGCGGGAGAAATATTTCTATGGGCAATGAGCAGTTCTTC.

This chain connects TRBV4-1 to TRBJ1-5; 8 bases match TRBD1. The CDR3 has 17 amino acids. Germline loops: CDR1 MGHRA, CDR2 YSYEKL. Trimming took 2 bases from V and 3 from J; bases not matched to a gene: 9. The DNA for the CDR3 is TGCGCCAGCAGCCAACCACAAGAGACAGGGGTCAATCAGCCCCAGCATTTT. Protein sequence: CASSQPQETGVNQPQHF.

The V gene is TRBV7-2, the J gene TRBJ1-2; no clear D. The germline CDR1 and CDR2 sequences are SGHTA and FQGNSA. V was shortened by 5 bases and J by 2 bases, with 15 bases between the two germline ends. The CDR3 sequence is 15 residues long. CDR3 loop: CASSPVSGKNYGYTF. CDR3 DNA sequence: TGTGCCAGCAGCCCCGTTTCGGGGAAGAACTATGGCTACACCTTC.

This chain connects TRBV15 to TRBJ2-7; no reliable D call. The CDR3 length is 14 residues. In germline, CDR1 is LNHNV, CDR2 YYDKDF (reference sequence). V was pared by 0 bases and J by 2 bases, with 8 bases between. The CDR3 DNA follows: TGTGCCACCAGCAGAGAAGGGCAAACCTACGAGCAGTACTTC. Translating it yields CATSREGQTYEQYF.

The chain has TRBV19 and TRBJ2-7; D is undetermined. V was trimmed by 3 bases and J by 1 base, leaving 10 bases between them. Germline loops: CDR1 LNHDA, CDR2 SQIVND (reference sequence). The CDR3 consists of 14 residues. CDR3: CASSMLGRSYEQYF. CDR3 sequence (DNA): TGTGCCAGTAGTATGCTAGGCCGGTCCTACGAGCAGTACTTC.

This clonotype has only a few counts. This chain links TRBV28 with TRBJ1-1; maybe TRBD1 (6 bases). Germline lookup yields CDR1 MDHEN and CDR2 SYDVKM. V was trimmed by 6 bases and J by 8 bases, leaving 13 bases between them. This CDR3 spans 12 amino acids. The CDR3 DNA is TGTGCCAGCAGAACAGGGTATTTGGAAGCTTTCTTT. Encoded protein: CASRTGYLEAFF.

With regard to this clonotype: At one end, the junction sequence differs from germline, possibly due to a read error. V usage is TRBV29-1 and J usage is TRBJ2-3, with 7 bases lining up with TRBD2. The length of the CDR3 is 16 residues. Germline V gene data show CDR1 as SQVTM and CDR2 as ANQGSEA. The CDR3 spells CSAVGEGQNSTDTQSF. CDR3 bases: TGCAGCGCGGTGGGGGAGGGCCAGAATAGCACAGATACGCAGTCTTTT.

This clonotype turned up a few times. The J gene is TRBJ2-1, the V gene TRBV7-9; possible D gene TRBD2, 5 bases. Trimming left V 4 bases short and J 5 bases short, with 9 bases between. Germline V gene sequence: CDR1 SEHNR, CDR2 FQNEAQ (reference sequence). The CDR3 is 13 amino acids. In DNA form, the CDR3 reads TGTGCCAGCAGCTCAAGCGGAGACAATGAGCAGTTCTTC. This sequence encodes CASSSSGDNEQFF.

The chain recombines TRBV6-2 or TRBV6-3 with TRBJ2-7; 10 bases line up with TRBD1. Germline assignment: CDR1 MNHEY and CDR2 SVGEGT. The CDR3 contains 15 residues. Losses at the gene ends were 0 bases for V and 3 bases for J; bases not matched to a gene: 2. The CDR3 spells CASSYSRTGGYEQYF. CDR3 bases: TGTGCCAGCAGTTACTCGAGGACAGGGGGCTACGAGCAGTACTTC.

This clonotype was picked up a small number of times. The genes are TRBV19 and TRBJ2-3, with 7 bases lining up with TRBD2. The V gene's germline CDR1 is LNHDA and CDR2 SQIVND (reference sequence). Trimming cost V 4 bases and J 7 bases; bases outside gene matches: 5. The CDR3 covers 13 residues. DNA for the CDR3: TGTGCCAGTAGTACTAGCGGAATCCATACGCAGTATTTT. Translated, it gives CASSTSGIHTQYF.

The CDR3 here is CASSIRTGDSNQPQHF. The CDR3 DNA sequence: TGTGCCAGTAGTATCCGGACAGGGGATAGCAATCAGCCCCAGCATTTT. This chain uses TRBV19 with TRBJ1-5; 9 bases fit TRBD1. The CDR3 runs 16 residues. Germline CDR1 is LNHDA and CDR2 is SQIVND (reference sequence). Trimming cost V 3 bases and J 0 bases; bases outside gene matches: 3.

This chain links TRBV28 with TRBJ1-1; D gene unclear. This CDR3 is built from 14 residues. CDR1 is MDHEN and CDR2 is SYDVKM in the germline V gene. V was pared by 6 bases and J by 1 base, with 12 bases between. The CDR3: CASSPAGRNTEAFF. The CDR3 DNA is TGTGCCAGCAGCCCAGCCGGGAGGAACACTGAAGCTTTCTTT.

This clonotype showed up many times. The chain joins TRBV7-2 to TRBJ1-1; no definite D call. The CDR3 length is 15 residues. Trimming took off 0 bases at V and 0 bases at J, with 8 bases between the two ends. Germline CDR1 and CDR2: SGHTA and FQGNSA. CDR3: CASSLATGMNTEAFF. The CDR3 DNA is TGTGCCAGCAGCTTAGCAACCGGTATGAACACTGAAGCTTTCTTT.

This clonotype turned up a few times. The chain carries TRBV28 and TRBJ1-2; 8 bases align to TRBD1. The CDR3 covers 14 residues. V gave up 8 bases and J gave up 8 bases; unmatched junction bases: 13. Germline V gene sequence: CDR1 MDHEN, CDR2 SYDVKM. The CDR3 is CASSFLQGALGYTF. CDR3 bases: TGTGCCAGCTCCTTTCTTCAGGGGGCGCTGGGCTACACCTTC.

This clonotype was counted only a few times. The gene calls are TRBV7-2 and TRBJ2-7, with 13 bases aligning to TRBD2. Per the germline V gene, CDR1 is SGHTA and CDR2 is FQGNSA. Trimming at V came to 5 bases and at J to 4 bases, leaving 2 bases not matched to a gene. The CDR3 runs 14 residues. The DNA of the CDR3 is TGTGCCAGCAGCCAGGGACTAGCGGGATACGAGCAGTACTTC. It yields the protein CASSQGLAGYEQYF.

On this clonotype itself: A read error may produce the germline difference seen at one junction end. V is TRBV6-6 and J is TRBJ1-1; D possibly corresponds to TRBD1 (6 bases). In germline, CDR1 is MNHNY, CDR2 SVGAGI (reference sequence). This CDR3 is built from 15 residues. The CDR3 coding sequence is TGTGCCAGCAGTTATCGGCGGGCAGGGGAGGCTGAAGCTTTATTT. This encodes CASSYRRAGEAEALF.